The 12 T cell receptor beta chains below all came from one sample that was sequenced in a study of Graves' ophthalmopathy and Graves' hyperthyroidism. RNA transcripts served as template for amplifying TCR beta CDR3 sequences. HTBI primers were used in a first-round RT-PCR, which preceded a second-round multiplex PCR. One entry per CDR3 protein results from TCRdb running MiXCR on the multiplex PCR reads. The data contain about 180,000 distinct CDR3 sequences, less than 45% of them seen just once; the ten biggest clones take up around 5.5%. The source material was peripheral blood. Every receptor here comes from a woman in her 40s with Graves' ophthalmopathy.

Details on this clonotype: A read error may be the cause here, since a much bigger clone is one base away. The V and J genes are TRBV3-1 and TRBJ1-2; D perhaps matches TRBD1 (6 bases). Trimming cost V 5 bases and J 5 bases, with 18 bases left between them. This CDR3 spans 15 amino acids. Germline V CDR1 and CDR2: LGHDT, YNNKEL (reference sequence). Here the CDR3 DNA reads TGTGCCAGCAGCACCTCCGCGGGACAAATATATGGCTACACCTTC. It is translated as CASSTSAGQIYGYTF.

This clonotype showed up many times. As DNA, the CDR3 is TGTGCCAGCAGCTGGGGACAGGAATCCGGGGAGCTGTTTTTT. Translation gives CASSWGQESGELFF. The rearrangement links TRBV11-3 to TRBJ2-2, with TRBD1 matching over 8 bases. The ends lost 4 bases at V and 6 bases at J; junction bases unmatched: 4. CDR1 and CDR2 from the germline V gene are SGHNT and YENEEA. The CDR3 loop spans 14 amino acids.

This clonotype showed up just once. The chain is built from TRBV28 and TRBJ2-5, with 11 positions matching TRBD1. The CDR3 consists of 16 residues. V lost 4 bases to trimming and J lost 2 bases; unmatched junction nucleotides: 6. Looked up from germline, CDR1 is MDHEN and CDR2 is SYDVKM. The CDR3 spells CASSSPGTGGQETQYF. Written as DNA, the CDR3 is TGTGCCAGCAGTTCACCCGGGACAGGGGGACAAGAGACCCAGTACTTC.

This clonotype was seen many times. J is TRBJ1-5 and V is TRBV6-2 or TRBV6-3; no definite D call. CDR3 size: 12 residues. Trimming removed 4 bases from V and 6 bases from J, with 7 bases in between. CDR1 is MNHEY, CDR2 SVGEGT, per germline. The CDR3 nucleotides read TGTGCCAGCAGTTTCCCGGGTCAGCCCCAGCATTTT. Protein: CASSFPGQPQHF.

The chain combines TRBV13 with TRBJ1-2, with D unclear. The V end was cut by 5 bases, the J end by 6 bases, with 13 bases between. CDR1 is PRHDT, CDR2 FYEKMQ, per germline (reference sequence). The CDR3 has 13 amino acids. The CDR3 DNA reads as TGTGCCAGCAGCGCCGTTACGGTCCATGGCTACACCTTC. Translation: CASSAVTVHGYTF.

This clonotype was detected many times. V and J are TRBV29-1 and TRBJ2-5; 8 nucleotides match TRBD2. CDR3 length: 12 amino acids. From germline, CDR1 is SQVTM and CDR2 ANQGSEA. Trimming removed 7 bases from V and 5 bases from J; junction bases left unmatched: 6. The CDR3 nucleotides read TGCAGCGCCCTCGGGAGGGTTGAGACCCAGTACTTC. Encoded protein: CSALGRVETQYF.

The chain has TRBV28 and TRBJ1-1, with D possibly TRBD1 on 6 matching bases. CDR3 length: 15 amino acids. The germline V and J ends were trimmed by 5 bases and 0 bases, with 13 bases remaining between them. CDR1 is MDHEN and CDR2 is SYDVKM in the germline V gene. This chain's CDR3 is CASSEGGRMNTEAFF. For the CDR3, the DNA is TGTGCCAGCAGTGAAGGGGGACGGATGAACACTGAAGCTTTCTTT.

There are many counts of this clonotype. The chain recombines TRBV12-3 or TRBV12-4 with TRBJ2-7; maybe TRBD1 (6 bases). This CDR3 is 12 amino acids long. V was cut by 8 bases and J by 3 bases, with 11 bases left in between. The CDR3 sequence: CASRLGGYEQYF. The CDR3, as DNA: TGTGCCAGCCGCCTAGGGGGCTACGAGCAGTACTTC.

The J gene is TRBJ1-2, the V gene TRBV6-1; D perhaps matches TRBD1 (6 bases). The CDR3 length is 15 residues. Germline V CDR1 and CDR2: MNHNS, SASEGT. V was trimmed by 8 bases and J by 6 bases, leaving 22 bases between them. The CDR3: CASETTDSSKNGYTF. The CDR3 nucleotides are TGTGCCAGCGAAACAACGGACAGTTCGAAAAATGGCTACACCTTC.

This clonotype has at least ten counts. The J gene is TRBJ1-1, the V gene TRBV13; D remains unclear. CDR1 and CDR2 from the germline V gene are PRHDT and FYEKMQ (reference sequence). The CDR3 extends over 16 amino acids. The V end lost 3 bases, the J end lost 0 bases, and 14 bases lay between the germline ends. The CDR3 is CASSFFRAGVNTEAFF. The CDR3 DNA reads TGTGCCAGCAGCTTCTTCCGGGCCGGGGTGAACACTGAAGCTTTCTTT. The variable domain in full, completed from reference TRBV13 and TRBJ1-1, reads AAGVIQSPRHLIKEKRETATLKCYPIPRHDTVYWYQQGPGQDPQFLISFYEKMQSDKGSIPDRFSAQQFSDYHSELNMSSLELGDSALYFCASSFFRAGVNTEAFFGQGTRLTVV.

The chain employs TRBV12-3 or TRBV12-4 and TRBJ2-3; D gene ambiguous. V dropped 2 bases and J dropped 6 bases, with 9 bases sitting between them. This CDR3 has 13 residues. The CDR3 region is CASSLTRWDTQYF. The CDR3 DNA reads TGTGCCAGCAGTTTAACCCGATGGGATACGCAGTATTTT.

The chain combines TRBV2 with TRBJ2-7, with 16 bases identical to TRBD2. The V gene end was trimmed by 0 bases and the J gene end by 6 bases; junction bases not matched to a gene: 5. The CDR3 spans 17 residues. Germline CDR1 reads SNHLY; CDR2 reads FYNNEI. The CDR3 here is CASSEAWGLAGGGEQYF. CDR3 bases: TGTGCCAGCAGTGAAGCTTGGGGACTAGCGGGAGGGGGCGAGCAGTACTTC.